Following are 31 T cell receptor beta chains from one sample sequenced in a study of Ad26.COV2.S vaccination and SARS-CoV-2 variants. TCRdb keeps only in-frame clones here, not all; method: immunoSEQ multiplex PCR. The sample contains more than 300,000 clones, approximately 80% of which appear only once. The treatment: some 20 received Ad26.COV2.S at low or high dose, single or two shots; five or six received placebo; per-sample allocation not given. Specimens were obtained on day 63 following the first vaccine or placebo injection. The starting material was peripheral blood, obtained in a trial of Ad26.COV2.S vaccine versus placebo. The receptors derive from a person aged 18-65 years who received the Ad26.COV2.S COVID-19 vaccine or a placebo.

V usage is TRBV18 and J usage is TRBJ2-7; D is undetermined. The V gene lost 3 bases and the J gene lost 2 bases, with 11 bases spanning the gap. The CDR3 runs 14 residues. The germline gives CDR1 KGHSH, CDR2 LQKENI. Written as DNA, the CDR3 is TGTGCCAGCTCACCGGGCGCCGGAGCCTACGAGCAGTACTTC. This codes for CASSPGAGAYEQYF. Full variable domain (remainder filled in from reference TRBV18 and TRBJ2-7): NAGVMQNPRHLVRRRGQEARLRCSPMKGHSHVYWYRQLPEEGLKFMVYLQKENIIDESGMPKERFSAEFPKEGPSILRIQQVVRGDSAAYFCASSPGAGAYEQYFGPGTRLTVT.

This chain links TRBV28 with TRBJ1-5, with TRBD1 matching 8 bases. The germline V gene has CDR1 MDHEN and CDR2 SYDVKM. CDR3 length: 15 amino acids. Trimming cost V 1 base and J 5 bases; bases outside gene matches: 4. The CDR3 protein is CASSLYRTGHQPQHF. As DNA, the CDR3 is TGTGCCAGCAGTTTATACCGGACAGGGCATCAGCCCCAGCATTTT. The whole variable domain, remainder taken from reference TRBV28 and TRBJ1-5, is DVKVTQSSRYLVKRTGEKVFLECVQDMDHENMFWYRQDPGLGLRLIYFSYDVKMKEKGDIPEGYSVSREKKERFSLILESASTNQTSMYLCASSLYRTGHQPQHFGDGTRLSIL.

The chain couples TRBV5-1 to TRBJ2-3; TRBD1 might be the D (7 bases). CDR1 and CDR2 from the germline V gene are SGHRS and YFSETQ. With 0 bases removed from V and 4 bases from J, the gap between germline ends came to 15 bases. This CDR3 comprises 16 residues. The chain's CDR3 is CASSLGETGRPDTQYF. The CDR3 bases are TGCGCCAGCAGCTTGGGGGAGACAGGGAGGCCAGATACGCAGTATTTT.

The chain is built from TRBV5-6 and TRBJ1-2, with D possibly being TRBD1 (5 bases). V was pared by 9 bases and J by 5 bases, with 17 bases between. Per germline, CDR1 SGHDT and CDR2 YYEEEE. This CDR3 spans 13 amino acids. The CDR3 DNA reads TGTGCCACCCGGAGACAGACTCTTTATGGCTACACCTTC. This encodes CATRRQTLYGYTF.

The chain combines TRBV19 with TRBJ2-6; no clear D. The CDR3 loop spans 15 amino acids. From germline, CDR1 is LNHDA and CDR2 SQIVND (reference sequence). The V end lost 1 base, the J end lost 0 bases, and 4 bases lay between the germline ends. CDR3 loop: CASSIVSSGANVLTF. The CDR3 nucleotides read TGTGCCAGTAGTATAGTTAGCTCTGGGGCCAACGTCCTGACTTTC.

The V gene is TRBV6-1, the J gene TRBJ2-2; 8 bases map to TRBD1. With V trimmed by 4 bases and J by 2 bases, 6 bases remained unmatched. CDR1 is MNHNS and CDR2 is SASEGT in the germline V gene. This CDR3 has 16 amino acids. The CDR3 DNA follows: TGTGCCAGCAGTGGGATGGACAGGGTTAACACCGGGGAGCTGTTTTTT. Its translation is CASSGMDRVNTGELFF.

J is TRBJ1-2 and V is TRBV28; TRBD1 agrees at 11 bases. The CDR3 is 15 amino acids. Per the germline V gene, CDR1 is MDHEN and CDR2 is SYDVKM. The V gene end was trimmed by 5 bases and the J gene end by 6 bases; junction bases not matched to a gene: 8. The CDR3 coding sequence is TGTGCCAGCAGTCAATCTGGACAGGGGGCCAATGGCTACACCTTC. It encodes CASSQSGQGANGYTF.

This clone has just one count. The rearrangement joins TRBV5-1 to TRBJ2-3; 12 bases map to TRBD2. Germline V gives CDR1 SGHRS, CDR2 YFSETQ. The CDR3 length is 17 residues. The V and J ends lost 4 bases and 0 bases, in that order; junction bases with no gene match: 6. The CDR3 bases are TGCGCCAGCAGCATGACTAGCGGGGGCCCCAGCACAGATACGCAGTATTTT. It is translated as CASSMTSGGPSTDTQYF.

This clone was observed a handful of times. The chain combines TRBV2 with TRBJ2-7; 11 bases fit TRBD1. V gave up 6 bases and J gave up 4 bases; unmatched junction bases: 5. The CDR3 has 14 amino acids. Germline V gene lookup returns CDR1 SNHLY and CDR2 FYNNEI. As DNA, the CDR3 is TGTGCCAGCAGCCGGGACAGGGGGATTTACGAGCAGTACTTC. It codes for CASSRDRGIYEQYF.

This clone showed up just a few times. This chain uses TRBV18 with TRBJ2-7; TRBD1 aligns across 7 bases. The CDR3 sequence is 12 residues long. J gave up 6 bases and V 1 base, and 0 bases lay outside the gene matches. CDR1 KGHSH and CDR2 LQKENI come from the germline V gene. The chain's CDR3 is CASSPQGAEQYF. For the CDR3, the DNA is TGTGCCAGCTCACCACAGGGGGCCGAGCAGTACTTC.

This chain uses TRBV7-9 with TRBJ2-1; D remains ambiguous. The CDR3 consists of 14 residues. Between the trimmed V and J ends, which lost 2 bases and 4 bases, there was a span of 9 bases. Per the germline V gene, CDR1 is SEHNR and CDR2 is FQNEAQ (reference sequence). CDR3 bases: TGTGCCAGCAGCTTACGTGCTCAATACAATGAGCAGTTCTTC. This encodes CASSLRAQYNEQFF. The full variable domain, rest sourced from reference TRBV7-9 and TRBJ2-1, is DTGVSQNPRHKITKRGQNVTFRCDPISEHNRLYWYRQTLGQGPEFLTYFQNEAQLEKSRLLSDRFSAERPKGSFSTLEIQRTEQGDSAMYLCASSLRAQYNEQFFGPGTRLTVL.

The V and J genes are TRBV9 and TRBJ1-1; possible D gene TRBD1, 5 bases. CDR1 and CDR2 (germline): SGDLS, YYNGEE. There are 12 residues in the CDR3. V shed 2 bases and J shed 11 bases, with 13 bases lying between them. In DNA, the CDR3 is TGTGCCAGCAGCGTGGGGGGAGAGAATGCTTTCTTT. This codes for CASSVGGENAFF.

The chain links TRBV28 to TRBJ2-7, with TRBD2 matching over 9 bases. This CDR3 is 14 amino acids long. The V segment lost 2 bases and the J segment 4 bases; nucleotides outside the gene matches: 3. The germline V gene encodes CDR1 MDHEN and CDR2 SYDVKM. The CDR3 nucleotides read TGTGCCAGCAGTTTAGCGGGGGGGCGGTACGAGCAGTACTTC. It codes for CASSLAGGRYEQYF. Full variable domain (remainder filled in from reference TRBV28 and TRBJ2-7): DVKVTQSSRYLVKRTGEKVFLECVQDMDHENMFWYRQDPGLGLRLIYFSYDVKMKEKGDIPEGYSVSREKKERFSLILESASTNQTSMYLCASSLAGGRYEQYFGPGTRLTVT.

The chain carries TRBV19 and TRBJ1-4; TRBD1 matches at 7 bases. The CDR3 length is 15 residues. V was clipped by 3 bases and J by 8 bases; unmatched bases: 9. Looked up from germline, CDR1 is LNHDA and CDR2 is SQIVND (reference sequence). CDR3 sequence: CASSIKGGEGEKLFF. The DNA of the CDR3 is TGTGCCAGTAGTATTAAAGGGGGCGAAGGCGAAAAACTGTTTTTT. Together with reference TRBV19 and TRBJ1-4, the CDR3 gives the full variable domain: DGGITQSPKYLFRKEGQNVTLSCEQNLNHDAMYWYRQDPGQGLRLIYYSQIVNDFQKGDIAEGYSVSREKKESFPLTVTSAQKNPTAFYLCASSIKGGEGEKLFFGSGTQLSVL.

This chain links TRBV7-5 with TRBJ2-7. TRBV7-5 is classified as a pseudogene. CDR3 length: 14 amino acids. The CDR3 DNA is TGTGCCAGAACCCTGGGTTCTCGCGATCGCGAGCAGTACTTC. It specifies CARTLGSRDREQYF.

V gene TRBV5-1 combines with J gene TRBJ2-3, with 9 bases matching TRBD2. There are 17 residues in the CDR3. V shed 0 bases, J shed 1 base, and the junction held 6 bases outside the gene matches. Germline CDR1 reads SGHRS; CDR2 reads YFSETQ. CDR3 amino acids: CASSLDPSSGGTDTQYF. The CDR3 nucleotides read TGCGCCAGCAGCTTGGACCCATCTAGCGGGGGCACAGATACGCAGTATTTT.

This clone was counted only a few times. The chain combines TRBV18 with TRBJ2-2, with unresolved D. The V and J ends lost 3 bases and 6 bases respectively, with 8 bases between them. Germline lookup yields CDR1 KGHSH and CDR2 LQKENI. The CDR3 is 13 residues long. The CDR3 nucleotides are TGTGCCAGCTCACCTACAACATCCGGGGAGCTGTTTTTT. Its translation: CASSPTTSGELFF.

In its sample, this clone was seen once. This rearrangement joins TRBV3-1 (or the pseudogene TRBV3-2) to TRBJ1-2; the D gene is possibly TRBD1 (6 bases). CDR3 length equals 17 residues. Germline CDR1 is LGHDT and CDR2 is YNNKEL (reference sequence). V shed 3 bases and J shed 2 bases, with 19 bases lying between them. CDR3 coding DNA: TGTGCCAGCAGCCATCCGTCCGAACAGGGACCCAACTATGGCTACACCTTC. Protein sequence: CASSHPSEQGPNYGYTF.

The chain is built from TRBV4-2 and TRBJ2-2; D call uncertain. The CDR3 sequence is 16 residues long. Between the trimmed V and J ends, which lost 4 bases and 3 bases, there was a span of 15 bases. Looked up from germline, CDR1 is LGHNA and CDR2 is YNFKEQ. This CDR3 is CASSPSQSEDTGELFF. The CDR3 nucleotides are TGTGCCAGCAGCCCTTCCCAGAGCGAGGACACCGGGGAGCTGTTTTTT.

The CDR3 reads CASSLVLSTNEKLFF. Written as DNA, the CDR3 is TGTGCCAGCAGCTTGGTCCTCTCAACTAATGAAAAACTGTTTTTT. V gene TRBV5-8 combines with J gene TRBJ1-4; D is uncertain. The germline gives CDR1 SGHTS, CDR2 YDEGEE. Trimming removed 0 bases at V and 0 bases at J, with 6 bases between. This CDR3 is 15 amino acids long.

CDR3 sequence: CASSVQGNIQYF. CDR3 DNA sequence: TGTGCCAGCAGTGTCCAGGGCAACATTCAGTACTTC. The rearrangement uses TRBV2 and TRBJ2-4, with D possibly being TRBD1 (5 bases). The CDR3 length is 12 residues. Germline CDR1 and CDR2: SNHLY and FYNNEI. V was pared by 4 bases and J by 7 bases, with 8 bases between.

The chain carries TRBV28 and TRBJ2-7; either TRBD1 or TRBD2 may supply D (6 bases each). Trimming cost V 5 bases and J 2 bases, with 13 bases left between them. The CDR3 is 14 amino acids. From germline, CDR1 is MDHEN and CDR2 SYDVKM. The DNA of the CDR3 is TGTGCCAGCAGTAGGGGGGAAGGGACCTACGAGCAGTACTTC. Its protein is CASSRGEGTYEQYF.

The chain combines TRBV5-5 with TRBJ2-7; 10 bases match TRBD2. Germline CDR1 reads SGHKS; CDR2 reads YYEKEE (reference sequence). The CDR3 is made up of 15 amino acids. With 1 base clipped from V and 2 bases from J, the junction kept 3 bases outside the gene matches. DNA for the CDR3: TGTGCCAGCAGCTTGACTAGCGGGACCGCCTACGAGCAGTACTTC. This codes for CASSLTSGTAYEQYF.

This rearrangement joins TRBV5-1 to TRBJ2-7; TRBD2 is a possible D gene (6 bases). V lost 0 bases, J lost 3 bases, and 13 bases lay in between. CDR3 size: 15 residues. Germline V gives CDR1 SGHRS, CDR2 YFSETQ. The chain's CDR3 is CASSLERAFRYEQYF. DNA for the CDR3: TGCGCCAGCAGCTTGGAGCGGGCGTTCCGCTACGAGCAGTACTTC. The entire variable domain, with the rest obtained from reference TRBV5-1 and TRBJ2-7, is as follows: KAGVTQTPRYLIKTRGQQVTLSCSPISGHRSVSWYQQTPGQGLQFLFEYFSETQRNKGNFPGRFSGRQFSNSRSEMNVSTLELGDSALYLCASSLERAFRYEQYFGPGTRLTVT.

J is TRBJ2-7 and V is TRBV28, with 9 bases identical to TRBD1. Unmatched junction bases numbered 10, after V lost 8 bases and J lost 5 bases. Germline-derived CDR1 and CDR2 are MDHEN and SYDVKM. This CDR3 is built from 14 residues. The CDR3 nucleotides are TGTGCCAGCGGTACTTGGGGACAGGGCCACGAGCAGTACTTC. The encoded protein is CASGTWGQGHEQYF.

CDR3 in amino acids: CSVVGTGGEETQYF. CDR3 DNA sequence: TGCAGCGTAGTAGGTACGGGGGGCGAGGAGACCCAGTACTTC. The V gene is TRBV29-1, the J gene TRBJ2-5, with D possibly being TRBD2 (7 bases). CDR3 length: 14 amino acids. The germline V gene encodes CDR1 SQVTM and CDR2 ANQGSEA. V gave up 6 bases and J gave up 5 bases, with 19 bases separating them.

In DNA, the CDR3 is TGTGCCAGCAATCAGGGGTGGGGTGAAAAACTGTTTTTT. It encodes CASNQGWGEKLFF. This chain joins TRBV12-3 or TRBV12-4 and TRBJ1-4; D is perhaps TRBD1 (6 bases). Trimming cost V 7 bases and J 7 bases, with 13 bases left between them. There are 13 residues in the CDR3.

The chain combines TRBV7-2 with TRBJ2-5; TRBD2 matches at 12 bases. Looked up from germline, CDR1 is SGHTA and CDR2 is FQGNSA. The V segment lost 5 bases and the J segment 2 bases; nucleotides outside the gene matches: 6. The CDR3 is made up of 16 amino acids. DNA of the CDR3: TGTGCCAGCAGCCCTCAGACTAGCGGGGGACAAGAGACCCAGTACTTC. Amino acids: CASSPQTSGGQETQYF. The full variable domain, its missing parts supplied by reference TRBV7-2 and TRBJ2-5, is GAGVSQSPSNKVTEKGKDVELRCDPISGHTALYWYRQSLGQGLEFLIYFQGNSAPDKSGLPSDRFSAERTGGSVSTLTIQRTQQEDSAVYLCASSPQTSGGQETQYFGPGTRLLVL.

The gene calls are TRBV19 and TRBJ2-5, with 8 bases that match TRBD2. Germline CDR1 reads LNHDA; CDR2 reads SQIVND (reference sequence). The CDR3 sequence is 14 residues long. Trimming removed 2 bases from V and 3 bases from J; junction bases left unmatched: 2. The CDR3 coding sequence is TGTGCCAGTAGTATAATCGGGGGGGAAGAGACCCAGTACTTC. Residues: CASSIIGGEETQYF.

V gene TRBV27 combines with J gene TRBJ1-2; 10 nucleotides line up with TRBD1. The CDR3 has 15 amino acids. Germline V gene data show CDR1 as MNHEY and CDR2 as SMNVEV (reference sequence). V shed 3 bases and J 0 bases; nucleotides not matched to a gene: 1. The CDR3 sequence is CASSLGQGTNYGYTF. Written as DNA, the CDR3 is TGTGCCAGCAGTTTGGGACAGGGGACTAACTATGGCTACACCTTC.

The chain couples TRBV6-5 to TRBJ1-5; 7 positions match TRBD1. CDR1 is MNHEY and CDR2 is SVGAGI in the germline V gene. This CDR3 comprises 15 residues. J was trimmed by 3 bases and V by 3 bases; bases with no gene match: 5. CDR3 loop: CASSYLQGPNQPQHF. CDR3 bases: TGTGCCAGCAGTTATTTACAGGGGCCCAATCAGCCCCAGCATTTT.